This entry lists 5 T cell receptor beta chains sequenced from one sample in a study of spatial heterogeneity in lung cancer (dated by TCRdb to between 2017 and 2020). The sample's time point label, in plain terms: sample taken at primary tumor resection. TCR sequencing used whole RNA extracted from tumor and nontumor lung tissue, or from cryopreserved PBMC samples, without cell sorting. Receptor libraries were prepared by 5' RACE. Sequencing used a NextSeq 500. The raw public data were reprocessed by TCRdb itself: fastp quality trimming at Q25, MiXCR clonotype calling, in-frame beta chains only. For every CDR3 protein sequence, its rows merge into one entry that carries the most common genes and DNA. This sample is represented by some 85,000 distinct CDR3 sequences; approximately 21% of them were singletons. The top ten clonotypes cover roughly 6.2% of the sample. The sample was PBMCs, taken at surgery. These receptors all come from a male donor with early-stage non-small cell lung cancer.

This clonotype was observed a few times. The CDR3 DNA follows: TGTGCCAGCAGTTTAATAGGAGGGGTCTACGAGCAGTACTTC. Protein sequence: CASSLIGGVYEQYF. The chain links TRBV28 to TRBJ2-7, with D perhaps matching TRBD2 (6 bases). The V gene lost 2 bases and the J gene lost 3 bases, with 11 bases spanning the gap. The CDR3 has 14 amino acids. Germline assignment: CDR1 MDHEN and CDR2 SYDVKM.

In this sample, this clonotype turned up a few times. The chain has TRBV7-3 and TRBJ2-3; 11 bases are a match to TRBD2. This CDR3 is 16 amino acids long. Germline V CDR1 and CDR2: SGHTA, FQGTGA. The ends lost 5 bases at V and 0 bases at J; junction bases unmatched: 4. The CDR3 coding sequence is TGTGCCAGCAGCAGGACTAGCGGGTCTAGCACAGATACGCAGTATTTT. As protein: CASSRTSGSSTDTQYF.

This clonotype was found a few times. The chain employs TRBV9 and TRBJ2-3; 10 bases are a match to TRBD2. This CDR3 is 17 amino acids long. Looked up from germline, CDR1 is SGDLS and CDR2 is YYNGEE. V gave up 0 bases and J gave up 0 bases; unmatched junction bases: 4. The CDR3, as DNA: TGTGCCAGCAGCGTAGTAGCGGGGGGTACTAGCACAGATACGCAGTATTTT. This encodes CASSVVAGGTSTDTQYF. Looking up the rest from reference TRBV9 and TRBJ2-3 gives the full variable domain: DSGVTQTPKHLITATGQRVTLRCSPRSGDLSVYWYQQSLDQGLQFLIQYYNGEERAKGNILERFSAQQFPDLHSELNLSSLELGDSALYFCASSVVAGGTSTDTQYFGPGTRLTVL.

This chain joins TRBV7-8 and TRBJ2-5; D not resolved. V lost 1 base and J 2 bases, leaving 8 bases between the germline ends. Per germline, CDR1 SGHVS and CDR2 FQNEAQ. The CDR3 runs to 14 residues. The CDR3 sequence: CASSLVRDQETQYF. The CDR3 DNA sequence: TGTGCCAGCAGCTTAGTAAGGGATCAAGAGACCCAGTACTTC.

This clonotype occurred a few times. The chain links TRBV7-6 to TRBJ2-2; either TRBD1 or TRBD2 may fit D (7 bases each). Looked up from germline, CDR1 is SGHVS and CDR2 is FNYEAQ. The CDR3 runs 16 residues. V lost 5 bases, J lost 7 bases, and 20 bases lay in between. DNA for the CDR3: TGTGCCAGCAGCGCTAGCAGCGGGACAGTCTACGGGGAGCTGTTTTTT. Protein sequence: CASSASSGTVYGELFF.